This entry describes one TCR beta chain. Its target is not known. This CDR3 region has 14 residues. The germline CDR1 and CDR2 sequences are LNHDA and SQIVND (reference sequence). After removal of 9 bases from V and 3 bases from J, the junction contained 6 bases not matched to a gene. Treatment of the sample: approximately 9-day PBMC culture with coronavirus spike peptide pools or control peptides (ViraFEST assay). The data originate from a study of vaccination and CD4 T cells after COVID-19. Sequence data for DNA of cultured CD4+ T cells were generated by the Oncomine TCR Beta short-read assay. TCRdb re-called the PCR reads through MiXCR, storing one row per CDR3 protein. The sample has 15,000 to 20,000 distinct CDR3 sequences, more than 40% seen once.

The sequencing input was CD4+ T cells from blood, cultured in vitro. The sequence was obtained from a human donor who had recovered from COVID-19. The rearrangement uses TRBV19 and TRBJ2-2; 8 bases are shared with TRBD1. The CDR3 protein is CASRTGWDTGELFF. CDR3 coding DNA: TGTGCCAGCAGGACAGGGTGGGACACCGGGGAGCTGTTTTTT.